This entry lists 21 T cell receptor beta chains sequenced from one sample in a study of T-cell memory formation after mild COVID-19. TCRdb analysed the 5' RACE reads with MiXCR anew, one entry per CDR3 protein. In the table there are approximately 300,000 distinct CDR3 sequences, about 16% of which are singletons. The material sequenced was PBMCs or a T cell subset sorted from them (not recorded which). These receptor sequences come from a young man who had mild COVID-19 (a few samples of this study predate the infection). Cell type and time point are not known.

Remarks on this clonotype: This clone may be a read error of a much larger clone one base away. The chain has TRBV20-1 and TRBJ2-7; TRBD1 agrees at 7 bases. CDR3 length equals 13 residues. CDR1 is DFQATT and CDR2 is SNEGSKA in the germline V gene (reference sequence). The CDR3 DNA follows: TGCATTGCTAGAGAATGGACAGGATCCGAGCAGTACTTC. Its protein product is CIAREWTGSEQYF.

The rearrangement links TRBV4-1 to TRBJ1-2; D is unresolved. This CDR3 spans 13 amino acids. CDR1 and CDR2 (germline): MGHRA, YSYEKL. V was trimmed by 1 base and J by 7 bases, leaving 10 bases between them. Here the CDR3 DNA reads TGCGCCAGCAGCCAAGTTCTGGCCTTTGGCTACACCTTC. As protein: CASSQVLAFGYTF.

This clonotype was seen many times. In DNA, the CDR3 is TGCGCCAGCAGCTTGGCCCCTAATGAAAAACTGTTTTTT. Translated: CASSLAPNEKLFF. The J gene is TRBJ1-4, the V gene TRBV5-1; no clear D. This CDR3 has 13 residues. Germline V gene sequence: CDR1 SGHRS, CDR2 YFSETQ. Trimming pared 0 bases from V and 3 bases from J, leaving 3 bases between.

The chain combines TRBV29-1 with TRBJ2-7, with 8 positions matching TRBD1. Unmatched junction bases numbered 2, after V lost 5 bases and J lost 5 bases. CDR3 length: 11 residues. Germline lookup yields CDR1 SQVTM and CDR2 ANQGSEA. The CDR3 sequence is CSVTQGDEQYV. DNA for the CDR3: TGCAGCGTTACACAGGGGGACGAGCAGTACGTC.

The gene calls are TRBV5-1 and TRBJ2-7; TRBD2 might be the D (5 bases). The V end was cut by 4 bases, the J end by 4 bases, with 15 bases between. Germline CDR1 SGHRS, CDR2 YFSETQ. This CDR3 region has 14 residues. CDR3 region: CASSPGWPEYEQYF. The CDR3 nucleotides read TGCGCCAGCAGCCCGGGATGGCCGGAATACGAGCAGTACTTC.

This chain joins TRBV6-5 and TRBJ2-3; 9 bases agree with TRBD1. Unmatched junction bases numbered 0, after V lost 0 bases and J lost 5 bases. CDR1 MNHEY and CDR2 SVGAGI come from the germline V gene. The CDR3 has 14 residues. The CDR3 nucleotides are TGTGCCAGCAGTTACTCGACAGGGGGAGATACGCAGTATTTT. Translation gives CASSYSTGGDTQYF.

This clonotype showed up just a few times. The V call is TRBV20-1, the J call TRBJ1-6, with 9 bases that match TRBD1. Per germline, CDR1 DFQATT and CDR2 SNEGSKA (reference sequence). The CDR3 loop spans 15 amino acids. V lost 0 bases and J lost 10; bases outside the gene matches: 7. In nucleotides, the CDR3 is TGCAGTGCTAGAGAACCGGGACAGGGTTGGTCACCCCTCCACTTT. Residues: CSAREPGQGWSPLHF.

This clonotype has more than one count but fewer than ten. CDR3 in amino acids: CSARDMVVHEQYF. DNA of the CDR3: TGCAGTGCTAGGGACATGGTTGTCCACGAGCAGTACTTC. This chain links TRBV20-1 with TRBJ2-7, with D possibly being TRBD1 (5 bases). Germline assignment: CDR1 DFQATT and CDR2 SNEGSKA (reference sequence). The germline V and J ends were trimmed by 3 bases and 5 bases, with 14 bases remaining between them. The CDR3 is 13 residues long.

This chain connects TRBV20-1 to TRBJ1-5, with D perhaps matching TRBD1 (5 bases). The germline V gene encodes CDR1 DFQATT and CDR2 SNEGSKA (reference sequence). The CDR3 consists of 16 residues. V was clipped by 3 bases and J by 0 bases, with 15 bases between them. The CDR3 sequence: CSASTGRYNSNQPQHF. CDR3 DNA: TGCAGTGCTAGCACAGGCCGATACAATAGCAATCAGCCCCAGCATTTT.

The chain employs TRBV20-1 and TRBJ2-7; 9 positions match TRBD2. The CDR3 runs to 15 residues. Germline trimming cut 5 bases from V and 4 bases from J; bases unmatched to any gene: 12. CDR1 and CDR2 (germline): DFQATT, SNEGSKA (reference sequence). The CDR3 loop is CSARPLASGIYEQYF. The CDR3 bases are TGCAGTGCTCGCCCCCTGGCTAGCGGGATTTACGAGCAGTACTTC.

This clonotype was seen repeatedly, ten times or more. The chain recombines TRBV11-2 with TRBJ2-1, with 11 positions matching TRBD2. After removal of 2 bases from V and 5 bases from J, the junction contained 11 bases not matched to a gene. Germline V gene sequence: CDR1 SGHAT, CDR2 FQNNGV. CDR3 length equals 18 residues. This CDR3 reads CASSLSASGGLSDNEQFF. The CDR3 DNA is TGTGCCAGCAGCTTATCGGCTAGCGGGGGGCTCAGCGACAATGAGCAGTTCTTC.

The J gene is TRBJ2-3, the V gene TRBV4-3; 10 bases agree with TRBD2. The junction had 4 bases not matched to a gene; V was cut back by 0 bases and J by 7 bases. This CDR3 spans 15 amino acids. CDR1 is LGHNA, CDR2 YSLEER, per germline. The CDR3 sequence: CASSQELAGSYTQYF. CDR3 sequence (DNA): TGCGCCAGCAGCCAAGAACTAGCGGGGAGCTATACGCAGTATTTT.

CDR3 DNA sequence: TGCGCCAGCAGCTTGGCCGGGGGAAACACCATATATTTT. Its translation: CASSLAGGNTIYF. The V gene is TRBV5-1, the J gene TRBJ1-3; D unclear. Per germline, CDR1 SGHRS and CDR2 YFSETQ. The CDR3 is 13 amino acids. The germline V and J ends were trimmed by 0 bases and 4 bases, with 5 bases remaining between them.

This clonotype was observed a few times. The chain has TRBV12-3 or TRBV12-4 and TRBJ2-3, with TRBD1 identical over 9 bases. Unmatched junction bases numbered 8, after V lost 5 bases and J lost 2 bases. The CDR3 runs to 16 residues. The CDR3 DNA reads as TGTGCCAGCAGTACAGGGGGCCGGGGGATCACAGATACGCAGTATTTT. It is translated as CASSTGGRGITDTQYF.

Comment on this clonotype: A read error may explain this, as a much larger clone is one base away. J is TRBJ2-1 and V is TRBV3-1; 13 positions agree with TRBD2. Germline loops: CDR1 LGHDT, CDR2 YNNKEL (reference sequence). The CDR3 extends over 17 amino acids. The chain's CDR3 is CASSRLAGGVSYNEQSF. CDR3 DNA: TGTGCCAGCAGCCGACTAGCGGGGGGCGTATCCTACAATGAGCAGTCCTTC.

This chain connects TRBV9 to TRBJ2-3; 15 bases agree with TRBD2. The CDR3 is 18 residues long. J was trimmed by 0 bases and V by 3 bases; bases with no gene match: 5. CDR1 is SGDLS, CDR2 YYNGEE, per germline. The CDR3 region has the DNA TGTGCCAGCAGCGATAGGACTAGCGGGGGGGAAAGCACAGATACGCAGTATTTT. Amino acid sequence: CASSDRTSGGESTDTQYF.

This chain connects TRBV5-1 to TRBJ2-1; TRBD1 agrees at 9 bases. Germline lookup yields CDR1 SGHRS and CDR2 YFSETQ. The V gene end was trimmed by 7 bases and the J gene end by 12 bases; junction bases not matched to a gene: 11. This CDR3 is 13 amino acids long. The CDR3, as DNA: TGCGCCAGCGATGAAGACGGACAGGGGATGCAGTTCTTC. The encoded protein is CASDEDGQGMQFF.

The V gene is TRBV5-6, the J gene TRBJ2-3, with a tentative D call TRBD1 (6 bases). From germline, CDR1 is SGHDT and CDR2 YYEEEE. This CDR3 contains 15 residues. V lost 2 bases and J lost 1, with 11 bases in between. The CDR3 reads CASSFQGMGTDTQYF. CDR3 nucleotide sequence: TGTGCCAGCAGCTTTCAGGGGATGGGCACAGATACGCAGTATTTT. Based on the CDR3 plus reference TRBV5-6 and TRBJ2-3, the full variable domain is DAGVTQSPTHLIKTRGQQVTLRCSPKSGHDTVSWYQQALGQGPQFIFQYYEEEERQRGNFPDRFSGHQFPNYSSELNVNALLLGDSALYLCASSFQGMGTDTQYFGPGTRLTVL.

This clonotype was found a few times. The rearrangement joins TRBV12-3 or TRBV12-4 to TRBJ1-5, with TRBD1 identical over 7 bases. CDR3 length: 14 amino acids. Trimming at V came to 6 bases and at J to 5 bases, leaving 7 bases not matched to a gene. For the CDR3, the DNA is TGTGCCAGCAGCTTCGGACAGGACTATCAGCCCCAGCATTTT. It codes for CASSFGQDYQPQHF.

This clonotype showed up just a few times. This sequence joins TRBV10-1 and TRBJ2-7, with TRBD1 identical over 7 bases. CDR1 and CDR2 from the germline V gene are WNHNN and SYGVQD (reference sequence). V lost 2 bases, J lost 3 bases, and 7 bases stayed unmatched. The CDR3 contains 15 residues. The CDR3 sequence: CASSEEGAAIYEQYV. CDR3 nucleotide sequence: TGCGCCAGCAGTGAGGAGGGGGCCGCTATCTACGAGCAGTACGTC.

J is TRBJ2-7 and V is TRBV5-5; D is undetermined. The CDR3 spans 14 residues. The germline CDR1 and CDR2 sequences are SGHKS and YYEKEE (reference sequence). V was pared by 0 bases and J by 7 bases, with 14 bases between. Here the CDR3 DNA reads TGTGCCAGCAGCTTGGAACCAAGTTCGAAAGAGCAGTACGTC. It specifies CASSLEPSSKEQYV.